The 9 T cell receptor beta chains reported below all come from one sample, sequenced in a study of cytomegalovirus exposure and HLA in healthy donors. Vbeta (60) and Jbeta (13) primers were used in the PCR. Here immunoSEQ multiplex PCR was the method, and the copy in TCRdb shows in-frame clones only, minus some. The table has some 120,000 clones, around 74% seen once; the top ten hold 5.8%. The specimen sequenced was PBMCs. The receptor source for this set is a woman in her forties or fifties in good health and CMV-seropositive.

This clone was counted between two and nine times. The CDR3 spells CASRRASGGGYTF. For the CDR3, the DNA is TGTGCCAGTAGGAGAGCGTCAGGCGGGGGCTACACCTTC. J is TRBJ1-2 and V is TRBV19; no clear D. CDR3 length equals 13 residues. Trimming shortened V by 6 bases and J by 8 bases, and 16 bases separated the two germline ends. The germline V gene encodes CDR1 LNHDA and CDR2 SQIVND (reference sequence).

The chain carries TRBV6-5 and TRBJ2-7, with unresolved D. Germline values: CDR1 MNHEY, CDR2 SVGAGI. The CDR3 has 12 amino acids. V was clipped by 6 bases and J by 2 bases, with 8 bases between them. In DNA form, the CDR3 reads TGTGCCAGCAGCCCACGGGCCTACGAGCAGTACTTC. Its translation is CASSPRAYEQYF.

This chain links TRBV29-1 with TRBJ2-1; D possibly corresponds to TRBD2 (5 bases). V was shortened by 7 bases and J by 2 bases, with 9 bases between the two germline ends. Germline assignment: CDR1 SQVTM and CDR2 ANQGSEA. The CDR3 is 12 residues long. CDR3 DNA sequence: TGCAGCGCTGGACTGACCTACAATGAGCAGTTCTTC. Translation gives CSAGLTYNEQFF.

This rearrangement joins TRBV9 to TRBJ1-6; D gene uncertain. The CDR3 has 15 residues. CDR1 is SGDLS and CDR2 is YYNGEE in the germline V gene. Trimming took off 3 bases at V and 9 bases at J, with 16 bases between the two ends. The CDR3 reads CASSASPGPASPLHF. CDR3 in DNA: TGTGCCAGCAGCGCCTCACCAGGCCCGGCTTCACCCCTCCACTTT.

The V gene is TRBV18, the J gene TRBJ2-1, with D possibly matching TRBD2 (5 bases). Germline V gene sequence: CDR1 KGHSH, CDR2 LQKENI. This CDR3 spans 17 amino acids. V gave up 0 bases and J gave up 7 bases, with 19 bases separating them. The CDR3 is CASSPPGTVVQRNEQFF. The CDR3 DNA reads as TGTGCCAGCTCACCACCGGGCACCGTGGTGCAGCGGAATGAGCAGTTCTTC. The full variable domain, rest sourced from reference TRBV18 and TRBJ2-1, is NAGVMQNPRHLVRRRGQEARLRCSPMKGHSHVYWYRQLPEEGLKFMVYLQKENIIDESGMPKERFSAEFPKEGPSILRIQQVVRGDSAAYFCASSPPGTVVQRNEQFFGPGTRLTVL.

The V gene is TRBV5-1, the J gene TRBJ2-5; weak D call: TRBD1 (5 bases). Trimming stripped 4 bases from V and 6 bases from J, with 22 bases between. Germline lookup yields CDR1 SGHRS and CDR2 YFSETQ. There are 16 residues in the CDR3. CDR3 DNA: TGCGCCAGCAGCCATAAGTCCTCGCAGGGAACTCAGACCCAGTACTTC. Residues: CASSHKSSQGTQTQYF.

The J gene is TRBJ1-1, the V gene TRBV11-2; D is unclear. The CDR3 loop spans 12 amino acids. Germline V lookup: CDR1 SGHAT, CDR2 FQNNGV. V lost 5 bases, J lost 5 bases, and 9 bases lay in between. The CDR3 DNA follows: TGTGCCAGCAGCAGAGAGGAGACTGAAGCTTTCTTT. It codes for CASSREETEAFF.

The chain is built from TRBV4-2 and TRBJ1-5, with no clear D. Germline values: CDR1 LGHNA, CDR2 YNFKEQ. The CDR3 covers 14 residues. V shed 4 bases and J shed 0 bases, with 7 bases lying between them. The CDR3: CASSPFYSNQPQHF. The CDR3 nucleotides are TGTGCCAGCAGCCCATTCTATAGCAATCAGCCCCAGCATTTT.

The chain carries TRBV30 and TRBJ2-7; D possibly corresponds to TRBD2 (5 bases). Germline V lookup: CDR1 GTSNPN, CDR2 SVGIG (reference sequence). CDR3 length: 15 amino acids. Trimming stripped 1 base from V and 4 bases from J, with 17 bases between. This chain's CDR3 is CAWSGGMGTGYEQYF. CDR3 in DNA: TGTGCCTGGAGTGGGGGTATGGGCACGGGATACGAGCAGTACTTC. Supplemented by reference TRBV30 and TRBJ2-7, the full variable domain reads SQTIHQWPATLVQPVGSPLSLECTVEGTSNPNLYWYRQAAGRGLQLLFYSVGIGQISSEVPQNLSASRPQDRQFILSSKKLLLSDSGFYLCAWSGGMGTGYEQYFGPGTRLTVT.